Included here is one T cell receptor beta chain sequence, with context. Clones were read by immunoSEQ multiplex PCR, and TCRdb kept only the in-frame ones, dropping some. The sample shows hundreds of thousands of clones, approximately 90% of them seen only once. The data were taken from a study of blood T cell repertoires in COVID-19. At the level of the study: T cells, B-cell-depleted T cells, or PBMCs provided the cDNA or gDNA that served as material.

The specimen was PBMCs or T cells enriched from blood (not recorded which). This TCR was sampled from a woman in her twenties or thirties with acute COVID-19.

CDR3 in DNA: TGTGCCACCAGTGCAGGGTCCAATCAGCCCCAGCATTTT. It yields the protein CATSAGSNQPQHF. The chain links TRBV24-1 to TRBJ1-5, with a possible D match to TRBD1 (5 bases). Germline V CDR1 and CDR2: KGHDR, SFDVKD. This CDR3 comprises 13 residues. V shed 5 bases and J shed 3 bases, with 7 bases lying between them.